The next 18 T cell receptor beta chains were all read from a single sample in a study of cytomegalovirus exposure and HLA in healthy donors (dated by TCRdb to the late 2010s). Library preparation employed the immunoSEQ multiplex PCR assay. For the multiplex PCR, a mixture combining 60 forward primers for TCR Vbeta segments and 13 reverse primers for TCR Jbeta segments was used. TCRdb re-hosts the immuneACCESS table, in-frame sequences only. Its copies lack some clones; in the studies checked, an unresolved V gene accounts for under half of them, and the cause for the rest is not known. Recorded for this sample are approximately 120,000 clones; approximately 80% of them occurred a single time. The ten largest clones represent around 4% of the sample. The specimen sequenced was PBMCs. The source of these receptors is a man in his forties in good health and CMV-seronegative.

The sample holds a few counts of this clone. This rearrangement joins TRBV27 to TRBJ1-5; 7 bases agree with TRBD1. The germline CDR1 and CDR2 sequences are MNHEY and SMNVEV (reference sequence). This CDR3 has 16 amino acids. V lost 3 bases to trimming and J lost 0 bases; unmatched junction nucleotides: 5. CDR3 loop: CASSLSGQNSNQPQHF. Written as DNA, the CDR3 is TGTGCCAGCAGTTTGTCGGGACAGAATAGCAATCAGCCCCAGCATTTT.

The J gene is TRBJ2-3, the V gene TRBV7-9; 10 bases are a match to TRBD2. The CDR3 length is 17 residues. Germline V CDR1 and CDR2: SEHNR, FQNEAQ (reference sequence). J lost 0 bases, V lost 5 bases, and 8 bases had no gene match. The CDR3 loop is CASSTVAGGTSTDTQYF. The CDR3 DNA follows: TGTGCCAGCAGCACGGTAGCGGGGGGAACAAGCACAGATACGCAGTATTTT.

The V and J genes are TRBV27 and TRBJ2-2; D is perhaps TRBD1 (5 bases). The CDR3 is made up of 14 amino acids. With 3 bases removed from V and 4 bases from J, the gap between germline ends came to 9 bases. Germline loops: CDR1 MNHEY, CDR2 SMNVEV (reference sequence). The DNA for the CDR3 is TGTGCCAGCAGTTTGTCCAGGGCCACCGGGGAGCTGTTTTTT. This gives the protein CASSLSRATGELFF.

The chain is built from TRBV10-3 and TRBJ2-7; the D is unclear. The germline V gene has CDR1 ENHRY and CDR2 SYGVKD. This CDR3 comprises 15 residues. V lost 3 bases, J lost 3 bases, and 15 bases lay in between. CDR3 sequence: CAISDPGIANYEQYF. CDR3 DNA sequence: TGTGCCATCAGTGACCCAGGAATCGCCAACTACGAGCAGTACTTC.

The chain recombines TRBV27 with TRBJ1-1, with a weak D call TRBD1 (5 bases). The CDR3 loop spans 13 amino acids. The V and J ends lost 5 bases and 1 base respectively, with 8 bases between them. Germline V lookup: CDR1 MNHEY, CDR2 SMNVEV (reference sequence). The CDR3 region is CASSLTENTEAFF. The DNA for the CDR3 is TGTGCCAGCAGTCTGACAGAGAACACTGAAGCTTTCTTT.

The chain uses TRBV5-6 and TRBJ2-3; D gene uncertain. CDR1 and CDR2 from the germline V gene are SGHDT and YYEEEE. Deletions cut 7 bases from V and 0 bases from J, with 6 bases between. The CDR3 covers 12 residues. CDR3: CASRVSTDTQYF. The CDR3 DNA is TGTGCCAGCCGAGTAAGCACAGATACGCAGTATTTT.

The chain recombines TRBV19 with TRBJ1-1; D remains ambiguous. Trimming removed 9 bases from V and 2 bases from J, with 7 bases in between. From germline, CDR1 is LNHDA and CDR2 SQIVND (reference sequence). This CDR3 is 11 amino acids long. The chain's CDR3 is CASVENTEAFF. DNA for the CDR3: TGTGCCAGCGTAGAAAACACTGAAGCTTTCTTT. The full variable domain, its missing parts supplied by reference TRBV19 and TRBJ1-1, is DGGITQSPKYLFRKEGQNVTLSCEQNLNHDAMYWYRQDPGQGLRLIYYSQIVNDFQKGDIAEGYSVSREKKESFPLTVTSAQKNPTAFYLCASVENTEAFFGQGTRLTVV.

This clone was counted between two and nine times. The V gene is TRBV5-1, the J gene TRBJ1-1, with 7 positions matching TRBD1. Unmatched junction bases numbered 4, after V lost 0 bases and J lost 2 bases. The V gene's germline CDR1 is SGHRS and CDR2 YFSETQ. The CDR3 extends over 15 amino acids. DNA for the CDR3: TGCGCCAGCAGCTTGGCCGGACAGGCAAACACTGAAGCTTTCTTT. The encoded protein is CASSLAGQANTEAFF.

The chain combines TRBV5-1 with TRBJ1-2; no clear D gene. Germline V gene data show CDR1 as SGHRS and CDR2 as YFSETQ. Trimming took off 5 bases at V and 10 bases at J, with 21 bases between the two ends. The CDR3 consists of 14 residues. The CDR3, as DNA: TGCGCCAGCAGGTTGTCGGAGTGGCCGGATGTCTACACCTTC. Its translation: CASRLSEWPDVYTF.

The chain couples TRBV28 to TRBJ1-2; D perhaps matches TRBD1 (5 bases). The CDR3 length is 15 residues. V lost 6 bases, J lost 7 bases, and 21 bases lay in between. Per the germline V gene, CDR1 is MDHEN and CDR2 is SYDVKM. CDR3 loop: CASRGGAKGRVGYTF. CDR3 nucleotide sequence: TGTGCCAGCAGGGGCGGGGCCAAAGGAAGGGTTGGCTACACCTTC.

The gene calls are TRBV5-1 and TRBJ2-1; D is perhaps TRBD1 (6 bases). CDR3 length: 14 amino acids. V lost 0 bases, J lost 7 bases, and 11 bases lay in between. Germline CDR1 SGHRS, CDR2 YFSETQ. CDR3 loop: CASSLGGQLNEQFF. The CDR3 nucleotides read TGCGCCAGCAGCTTGGGAGGACAGTTAAATGAGCAGTTCTTC.

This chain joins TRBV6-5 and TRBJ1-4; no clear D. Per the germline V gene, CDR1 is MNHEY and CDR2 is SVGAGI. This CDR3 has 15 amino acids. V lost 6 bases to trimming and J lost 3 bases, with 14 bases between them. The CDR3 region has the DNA TGTGCCAGCAGGCAAGCGAACGAGGCTAATGAAAAACTGTTTTTT. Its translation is CASRQANEANEKLFF.

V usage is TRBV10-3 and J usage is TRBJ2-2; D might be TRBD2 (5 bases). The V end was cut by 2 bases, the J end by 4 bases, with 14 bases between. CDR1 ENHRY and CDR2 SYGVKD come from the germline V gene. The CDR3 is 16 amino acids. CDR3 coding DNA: TGTGCCATCAGTGAGGGGAACCAGCGGAGCACCGGGGAGCTGTTTTTT. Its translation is CAISEGNQRSTGELFF.

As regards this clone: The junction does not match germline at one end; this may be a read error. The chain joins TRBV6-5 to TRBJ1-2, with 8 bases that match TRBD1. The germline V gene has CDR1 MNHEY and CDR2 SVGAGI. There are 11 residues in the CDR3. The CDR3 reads CASMGTGTGYF. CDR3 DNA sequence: TGTGCCAGCATGGGTACCGGGACAGGTTACTTC.

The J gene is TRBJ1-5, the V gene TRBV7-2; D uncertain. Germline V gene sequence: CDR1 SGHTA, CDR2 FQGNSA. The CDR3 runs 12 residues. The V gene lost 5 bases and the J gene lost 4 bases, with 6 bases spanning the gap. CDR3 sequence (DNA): TGTGCCAGCAGCCTACTTAATCAGCCCCAGCATTTT. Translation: CASSLLNQPQHF.

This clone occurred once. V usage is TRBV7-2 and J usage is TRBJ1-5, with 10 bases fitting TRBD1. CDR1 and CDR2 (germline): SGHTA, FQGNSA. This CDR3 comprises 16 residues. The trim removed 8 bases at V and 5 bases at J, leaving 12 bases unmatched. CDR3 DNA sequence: TGTGCCAGCGGGGAATTGGGACAGGGGCTGTATCAGCCCCAGCATTTT. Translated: CASGELGQGLYQPQHF.

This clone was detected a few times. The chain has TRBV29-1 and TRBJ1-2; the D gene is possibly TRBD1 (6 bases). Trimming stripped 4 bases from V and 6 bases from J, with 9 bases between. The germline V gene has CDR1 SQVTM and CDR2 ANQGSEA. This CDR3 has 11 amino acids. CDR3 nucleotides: TGCAGCGTTGTTACAGGGAATGGCTACACCTTC. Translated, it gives CSVVTGNGYTF.

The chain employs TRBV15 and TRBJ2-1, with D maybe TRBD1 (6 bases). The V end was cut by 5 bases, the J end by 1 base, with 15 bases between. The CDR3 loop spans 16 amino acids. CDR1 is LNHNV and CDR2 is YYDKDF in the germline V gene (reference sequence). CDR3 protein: CATSGRPGQSYNEQFF. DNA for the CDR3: TGTGCCACCAGCGGAAGACCCGGACAGTCCTACAATGAGCAGTTCTTC.